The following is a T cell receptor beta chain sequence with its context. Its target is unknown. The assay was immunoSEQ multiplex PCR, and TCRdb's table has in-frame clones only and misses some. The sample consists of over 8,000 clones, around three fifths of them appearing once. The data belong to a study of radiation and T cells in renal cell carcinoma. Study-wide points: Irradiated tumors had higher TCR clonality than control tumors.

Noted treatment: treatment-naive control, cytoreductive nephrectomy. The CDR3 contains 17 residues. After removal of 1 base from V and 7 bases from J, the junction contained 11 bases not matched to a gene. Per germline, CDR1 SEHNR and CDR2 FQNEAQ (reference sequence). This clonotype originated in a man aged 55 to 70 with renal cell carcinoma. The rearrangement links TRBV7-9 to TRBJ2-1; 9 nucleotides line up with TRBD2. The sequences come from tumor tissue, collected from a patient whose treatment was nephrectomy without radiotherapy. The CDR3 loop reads CASSLGGGRAEFNEQFF. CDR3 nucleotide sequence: TGTGCCAGCAGCTTAGGAGGCGGGAGGGCCGAGTTTAATGAGCAGTTCTTC.